This T cell receptor (beta chain) was identified in a study of OX40 agonist ivuxolimab in advanced cancers. Across the study: At approximately 80% male, the cohort had a mean age of approximately 64 years, ranging from about 23 to 80.

General study results and limits: The expanded peripheral T cells' antigen specificity was not determined. Dosing at 0.1 to 3.0 mg/kg was accompanied by clonal expansion of CD4+ and CD8+ blood T cells by week 6.

Autoimmune disease history or systemic immunosuppression was exclusionary. The V end lost 7 bases, the J end lost 5 bases, and 17 bases lay between the germline ends. Germline CDR1 MDHEN, CDR2 SYDVKM. This CDR3 has 15 amino acids. Produced via immunoSEQ multiplex PCR; TCRdb's table is partial and in-frame only. Of tens of thousands of clones in the sample, over 75% are singletons; the top ten hold approximately 0.25%. A word on this clone: Its antigen is currently unknown.

The specimen comprised CD4+ or CD8+ T cells sorted from blood, sampled in a trial of the OX40 agonist ivuxolimab. This TCR came from an adult with an advanced solid tumor such as melanoma, head and neck, liver or kidney cancer. V is TRBV28 and J is TRBJ1-4, with D maybe TRBD1 (6 bases). The CDR3 loop is CASIDPGTSNEKLFF. In DNA, the CDR3 is TGTGCCAGCATCGACCCCGGGACATCGAATGAAAAACTGTTTTTT.